The clone carrying this TCR beta chain has a single count. What it binds is not known. This sample was included in a study of T cell repertoires in cytomegalovirus infection. The wider study: CMV epitopes that were recently identified and HLA-C-restricted were used alongside well-studied HLA-B-restricted ones. CMV infection plus the matching HLA type was flagged by public TCR beta signatures.

TCRdb itself ran the reads through MiXCR, one entry per CDR3 protein. The sample lists a few hundred thousand distinct CDR3 sequences; approximately 42% were seen once. Study-wide findings and caveats: In two of eight donors, the top clonotype was HLA-C-restricted CMV-specific.

The material sequenced was cultured PBMCs, taken from culture after CMV antigen stimulation. This sequence originates from a human donor in good health (CMV status not recorded). Some clones in this sample may be carry-over from other donors' samples.

For the CDR3, the DNA is TGTGCCACCAGTGACCGCCCTAGAGCTCACGAGCAGTACTTC. Translating it yields CATSDRPRAHEQYF. The chain uses TRBV24-1 and TRBJ2-7; no clear D gene. From germline, CDR1 is KGHDR and CDR2 SFDVKD. The CDR3 loop spans 14 amino acids. With 4 bases removed from V and 5 bases from J, the gap between germline ends came to 14 bases.